A single sample is the source of the 2 T cell receptor beta chains below, sequenced in a study of cytomegalovirus exposure and HLA in healthy donors. Primers included in the PCR were 60 Vbeta and 13 Jbeta primers. Profiling relied on immunoSEQ multiplex PCR, and the TCRdb table lists in-frame clones only, not all of them. The sample records fewer than 200,000 clones, about 77% being singletons. Sequenced input: PBMCs. These receptors all stem from a man between 60 and 75 years old in good health and CMV-seronegative.

This clone showed up just a few times. The chain carries TRBV6-1 and TRBJ2-1, with D possibly TRBD2 on 5 matching bases. Looked up from germline, CDR1 is MNHNS and CDR2 is SASEGT. CDR3 size: 14 residues. V lost 5 bases to trimming and J lost 2 bases, with 10 bases between them. The DNA of the CDR3 is TGTGCCAGCAGTCTACTCGGGACCTACAATGAGCAGTTCTTC. Protein product: CASSLLGTYNEQFF.

Only a few counts were recorded for this clone. The CDR3 region has the DNA TGTGCTAGTGGTTTGGAAAACGGTGGAGATGGCTACACCTTC. It translates to CASGLENGGDGYTF. This chain links TRBV12-5 with TRBJ1-2; D remains unclear. CDR3 length equals 14 residues. V lost 1 base to trimming and J lost 6 bases, with 12 bases between them. The V gene's germline CDR1 is LGHNT and CDR2 FRNRAP.